The 10 T cell receptor beta chains below were found in one sample sequenced in a study of metastatic and nonmetastatic thyroid tumors. TCRdb re-called clones from the PCR reads using MiXCR. The repertoire holds 20,000 to 25,000 clones, with 35% to 45% as singletons. Patients were all untreated before their thyroid surgery. The sequencing input was blood. These receptors all stem from a male donor with papillary thyroid cancer or a benign thyroid nodule (not recorded which). Some clones in this sample may be carry-over from other donors' samples.

This clone was seen only once. The rearrangement uses TRBV20-1 and TRBJ2-1, with D possibly called TRBD1 or TRBD2 (5 bases each). The length of the CDR3 is 13 residues. Germline V gene data show CDR1 as DFQATT and CDR2 as SNEGSKA (reference sequence). Trimming shortened V by 1 base and J by 9 bases, and 13 bases separated the two germline ends. The CDR3 sequence: CSARGGGEVEQFF. CDR3 DNA sequence: TGCAGTGCTAGAGGTGGGGGAGAAGTTGAGCAGTTCTTC.

In its sample, this clone was seen a few times. The chain couples TRBV6-5 to TRBJ2-7; 15 bases fit TRBD2. The junction had 7 bases not matched to a gene; V was cut back by 4 bases and J by 3 bases. The CDR3 has 17 residues. Germline V gene lookup returns CDR1 MNHEY and CDR2 SVGAGI. Here the CDR3 DNA reads TGTGCCAGCAGTTCGTCCGGGACTAGCGGGAGGAGCTACGAGCAGTACTTC. Its protein product is CASSSSGTSGRSYEQYF.

CDR3: CASSQKQAGDYGYTF. CDR3 nucleotides: TGTGCCAGCAGCCAGAAACAGGCAGGGGACTATGGCTACACCTTC. V is TRBV3-1 and J is TRBJ1-2; maybe TRBD1 (6 bases). Germline values: CDR1 LGHDT, CDR2 YNNKEL (reference sequence). The CDR3 length is 15 residues. V was clipped by 3 bases and J by 3 bases, with 14 bases between them.

The chain combines TRBV4-2 with TRBJ1-3; D call uncertain. The length of the CDR3 is 15 residues. Trimming left V 1 base short and J 7 bases short, with 14 bases between. Germline CDR1 is LGHNA and CDR2 is YNFKEQ. The CDR3 nucleotides are TGTGCCAGCAGCCAAGCGATGGTCGGCTGGAACACCATATATTTT. Its translation is CASSQAMVGWNTIYF.

CDR3 residues: CASSLAGGPNEQFF. CDR3 DNA sequence: TGTGCCAGCAGTTTAGCGGGGGGTCCAAATGAGCAGTTCTTC. The rearrangement links TRBV6-2 or TRBV6-3 to TRBJ2-1, with 10 bases identical to TRBD2. The CDR3 covers 14 residues. The germline gives CDR1 MNHEY, CDR2 SVGEGT. J lost 7 bases, V lost 4 bases, and 4 bases had no gene match.

By share, this clone ranks as medium-sized. The genes are TRBV4-3 and TRBJ2-7; D might be TRBD2 (5 bases). The CDR3 is made up of 16 amino acids. V was shortened by 1 base and J by 1 base, with 14 bases between the two germline ends. In germline, CDR1 is LGHNA, CDR2 YSLEER. CDR3 amino acids: CASSQVLREWSYEQYF. The CDR3 DNA is TGCGCCAGCAGCCAAGTCCTTAGGGAGTGGTCCTACGAGCAGTACTTC.

The genes are TRBV12-3 or TRBV12-4 and TRBJ1-1; 8 nucleotides match TRBD1. V trimming: 2 bases; J trimming: 6 bases; junction bases outside the gene matches: 5. There are 14 residues in the CDR3. The CDR3 region has the DNA TGTGCCAGCAGTTTAAACAGGGGGTTCCCTGAAGCTTTCTTT. Translation gives CASSLNRGFPEAFF.

By sample fraction, this clone is medium-sized (0.01 to 0.1%). Here the CDR3 reads CSAGGRLNTEAFF. The DNA for the CDR3 is TGCAGTGCTGGTGGACGGTTGAACACTGAAGCTTTCTTT. The chain carries TRBV20-1 and TRBJ1-1, with D unclear. V was clipped by 5 bases and J by 0 bases, with 10 bases between them. This CDR3 contains 13 residues. Germline values: CDR1 DFQATT, CDR2 SNEGSKA (reference sequence).

This clone was picked up many times. This rearrangement joins TRBV6-1 to TRBJ2-1; D is possibly TRBD2 (5 bases). Trimming pared 5 bases from V and 3 bases from J, leaving 14 bases between. The CDR3 is made up of 15 amino acids. Germline values: CDR1 MNHNS, CDR2 SASEGT. DNA of the CDR3: TGTGCCAGCAGTTCCGACTACTCCGGCTACAATGAGCAGTTCTTC. Protein sequence: CASSSDYSGYNEQFF.

The J gene is TRBJ1-5, the V gene TRBV28; the match to TRBD1 covers 9 bases. The CDR3 is made up of 14 amino acids. Germline V gives CDR1 MDHEN, CDR2 SYDVKM. Trimming took 5 bases from V and 3 from J; bases not matched to a gene: 2. The CDR3 spells CASSGDRDNQPQHF. The CDR3, as DNA: TGTGCCAGCAGTGGGGACAGGGACAATCAGCCCCAGCATTTT.